These 5 T cell receptor beta chains were all obtained from the same sample, sequenced in a study of Graves' ophthalmopathy and Graves' hyperthyroidism. Amplification from RNA transcripts yielded the TCR beta CDR3 regions. HTBI primers were employed in first-round RT-PCR, then a second-round multiplex PCR followed. From the multiplex PCR reads, TCRdb called clonotypes with MiXCR, one entry per CDR3 protein. Among some 170,000 distinct CDR3 sequences listed, 35% to 45% were seen once. What was sequenced was peripheral blood. These receptors were taken from a man under 40 with Graves' ophthalmopathy.

Ten or more counts support this clonotype. The rearrangement joins TRBV24-1 to TRBJ2-7; D not resolved. Between the trimmed V and J ends, which lost 1 base and 7 bases, there was a span of 7 bases. Looked up from germline, CDR1 is KGHDR and CDR2 is SFDVKD. The CDR3 has 12 residues. In nucleotides, the CDR3 is TGTGCCACCAGTGATTTTGGCGAAGAGCAGTACTTC. It codes for CATSDFGEEQYF.

The chain couples TRBV7-2 to TRBJ2-7; TRBD1 aligns across 7 bases. The V segment lost 5 bases and the J segment 4 bases; nucleotides outside the gene matches: 2. The CDR3 has 12 amino acids. Germline values: CDR1 SGHTA, CDR2 FQGNSA. This chain's CDR3 is CASSQTGYEQYF. In DNA form, the CDR3 reads TGTGCCAGCAGCCAGACAGGGTACGAGCAGTACTTC. Variable domain in full (rest from reference TRBV7-2 and TRBJ2-7): GAGVSQSPSNKVTEKGKDVELRCDPISGHTALYWYRQSLGQGLEFLIYFQGNSAPDKSGLPSDRFSAERTGGSVSTLTIQRTQQEDSAVYLCASSQTGYEQYFGPGTRLTVT.

V usage is TRBV7-2 and J usage is TRBJ2-7, with TRBD1 as a possible D gene (6 bases). V lost 4 bases to trimming and J lost 5 bases, with 15 bases between them. The CDR3 covers 14 residues. CDR1 SGHTA and CDR2 FQGNSA come from the germline V gene. CDR3 in amino acids: CASSSLNREHEQYF. In DNA form, the CDR3 reads TGTGCCAGCAGCTCACTAAACAGGGAACACGAGCAGTACTTC.

This clonotype occurred many times. V gene TRBV28 combines with J gene TRBJ1-1; TRBD1 matches at 7 bases. V gave up 7 bases and J gave up 6 bases; unmatched junction bases: 8. CDR1 and CDR2 (germline): MDHEN, SYDVKM. The CDR3 consists of 13 residues. The CDR3 here is CASMEQGVAEAFF. Written as DNA, the CDR3 is TGTGCCAGCATGGAGCAGGGGGTCGCTGAAGCTTTCTTT.

At least ten counts were recorded for this clonotype. CDR3: CASSLSPDRVKVYEQYF. The CDR3, as DNA: TGTGCCAGCAGTTTATCCCCGGACCGAGTTAAGGTCTACGAGCAGTACTTC. The V and J genes are TRBV28 and TRBJ2-7; no firm D call. V was cut by 1 base and J by 3 bases, with 19 bases left in between. Germline V gene data show CDR1 as MDHEN and CDR2 as SYDVKM. CDR3 length: 17 residues.